A single sample is the source of the 30 T cell receptor beta chains below, sequenced in a study of T cell responses to AZD1222 COVID-19 vaccine. The repertoire was sequenced with immunoSEQ multiplex PCR; TCRdb's copy has only in-frame clones and lacks some. The sample yields fewer than 80,000 clones, 75% to 85% seen once. The sample here was peripheral blood, taken on day 0 of MenACWY control vaccination. Receptors originate from an adult in good health.

V gene TRBV5-1 combines with J gene TRBJ1-1; no clear D gene. The V end was cut by 4 bases, the J end by 10 bases, with 20 bases between. Germline lookup yields CDR1 SGHRS and CDR2 YFSETQ. CDR3 size: 14 residues. The CDR3 loop is CASSPAVGSPGAFF. The CDR3 region has the DNA TGCGCCAGCAGCCCTGCTGTCGGGTCGCCGGGAGCTTTCTTT.

This clone was detected only a few times. This chain joins TRBV10-3 and TRBJ1-1; no definite D call. V lost 7 bases, J lost 1 base, and 4 bases lay in between. The CDR3 covers 11 residues. Germline V gene sequence: CDR1 ENHRY, CDR2 SYGVKD. The CDR3 loop reads CAIKGNTEAFF. The CDR3 DNA reads TGTGCCATCAAGGGGAACACTGAAGCTTTCTTT.

The CDR3, as DNA: TGTGCCTGGAGGGGTTATAATTCACCCCTCCACTTT. Translation gives CAWRGYNSPLHF. V usage is TRBV30 and J usage is TRBJ1-6; D gene unclear. The length of the CDR3 is 12 residues. Germline CDR1 reads GTSNPN; CDR2 reads SVGIG (reference sequence). Trimming took off 3 bases at V and 4 bases at J, with 4 bases between the two ends.

This chain connects TRBV30 to TRBJ2-2; TRBD2 is a possible D gene (7 bases). The V gene lost 5 bases and the J gene lost 0 bases, with 13 bases spanning the gap. This CDR3 region has 15 residues. Germline loops: CDR1 GTSNPN, CDR2 SVGIG (reference sequence). CDR3 nucleotides: TGTGCCTGGTCTGGGGGGGGCCCGAACACCGGGGAGCTGTTTTTT. It is translated as CAWSGGGPNTGELFF.

V and J are TRBV20-1 and TRBJ1-1; D unclear. The V and J ends lost 6 bases and 8 bases respectively, with 13 bases between them. Germline V gives CDR1 DFQATT, CDR2 SNEGSKA (reference sequence). The CDR3 is 11 residues long. The CDR3 bases are TGCAGTGCGGACGAACAGCCCGAAGCTTTCTTT. Its protein is CSADEQPEAFF.

This clone was seen only once. This chain links TRBV19 with TRBJ1-5, with TRBD1 matching 7 bases. The CDR3 contains 15 residues. V lost 8 bases and J lost 1; bases outside the gene matches: 8. The germline V gene has CDR1 LNHDA and CDR2 SQIVND (reference sequence). CDR3 DNA: TGTGCCAGTCGCACGACAGGGATCAGCAATCAGCCCCAGCATTTT. This gives the protein CASRTTGISNQPQHF.

The rearrangement uses TRBV2 and TRBJ2-2, with 9 bases identical to TRBD2. The CDR3 has 18 amino acids. Germline-derived CDR1 and CDR2 are SNHLY and FYNNEI. The V segment lost 5 bases and the J segment 4 bases; nucleotides outside the gene matches: 14. CDR3 sequence: CASSLHPGTSLFTGELFF. The CDR3 bases are TGTGCCAGCAGTCTACACCCCGGGACTAGCCTTTTCACCGGGGAGCTGTTTTTT. The variable domain in full, completed from reference TRBV2 and TRBJ2-2, reads EPEVTQTPSHQVTQMGQEVILRCVPISNHLYFYWYRQILGQKVEFLVSFYNNEISEKSEIFDDQFSVERPDGSNFTLKIRSTKLEDSAMYFCASSLHPGTSLFTGELFFGEGSRLTVL.

V is TRBV7-8 and J is TRBJ2-5, with 8 bases that match TRBD1. The CDR3 is 16 amino acids. Looked up from germline, CDR1 is SGHVS and CDR2 is FQNEAQ. The trim removed 1 base at V and 6 bases at J, leaving 10 bases unmatched. The CDR3 DNA is TGTGCCAGCAGCTTAGAGGCAGGGGGCTCGGAGAAGACCCAGTACTTC. Translating gives CASSLEAGGSEKTQYF.

CDR3 coding DNA: TGTGCCAGCTCACTAGCCTCGGGCAATCAGCCCCAGCATTTT. Its translation: CASSLASGNQPQHF. The rearrangement joins TRBV18 to TRBJ1-5; D is unclear. This CDR3 region has 14 residues. Deletions cut 4 bases from V and 2 bases from J, with 9 bases between. Germline CDR1 and CDR2: KGHSH and LQKENI. The variable domain in full, with the rest retrieved from reference TRBV18 and TRBJ1-5, is NAGVMQNPRHLVRRRGQEARLRCSPMKGHSHVYWYRQLPEEGLKFMVYLQKENIIDESGMPKERFSAEFPKEGPSILRIQQVVRGDSAAYFCASSLASGNQPQHFGDGTRLSIL.

The CDR3 loop reads CASSLRESSNTGELFF. In DNA, the CDR3 is TGTGCCAGCAGCTTACGGGAGTCCTCGAACACCGGGGAGCTGTTTTTT. The chain couples TRBV7-9 to TRBJ2-2; D is possibly TRBD2 (6 bases). CDR3 length: 16 residues. Deletions cut 2 bases from V and 0 bases from J, with 10 bases between. Germline V lookup: CDR1 SEHNR, CDR2 FQNEAQ (reference sequence).

This clone was observed a few times. The chain links TRBV5-5 to TRBJ2-7; maybe TRBD1 (5 bases). This CDR3 has 15 residues. Trimming removed 0 bases from V and 0 bases from J, with 10 bases in between. Germline values: CDR1 SGHKS, CDR2 YYEKEE (reference sequence). DNA for the CDR3: TGTGCCAGCAGCTTGGGGGGCCTGAGCTCCTACGAGCAGTACTTC. Translation gives CASSLGGLSSYEQYF.

This clone was found once. The rearrangement joins TRBV29-1 to TRBJ1-2; D is ambiguous. The CDR3 spans 12 residues. The ends were cut back, 2 bases at V and 8 bases at J, with 12 bases in the middle. Germline V gene sequence: CDR1 SQVTM, CDR2 ANQGSEA. The CDR3 spells CSVEPVRRGYTF. CDR3 coding DNA: TGCAGCGTTGAACCGGTCCGAAGGGGCTACACCTTC.

This clone appeared a few times. The J gene is TRBJ1-1, the V gene TRBV3-1 (or the pseudogene TRBV3-2); D not certain. The V gene lost 4 bases and the J gene lost 4 bases, with 19 bases spanning the gap. Germline CDR1 LGHDT, CDR2 YNNKEL (reference sequence). The CDR3 runs to 16 residues. CDR3 in DNA: TGTGCCAGCAGCCCGCTTTTACCGACCGGCCCCACTGAAGCTTTCTTT. Translated, it gives CASSPLLPTGPTEAFF.

The chain couples TRBV29-1 to TRBJ2-7, with D possibly TRBD2 on 6 matching bases. Trimming left V 4 bases short and J 6 bases short, with 13 bases between. This CDR3 has 12 amino acids. Germline CDR1 SQVTM, CDR2 ANQGSEA. The CDR3 here is CSVVDGRSEQYF. The CDR3 region has the DNA TGCAGCGTTGTTGACGGGAGATCCGAGCAGTACTTC.

V and J are TRBV6-1 and TRBJ2-5; TRBD1 might be the D (5 bases). The V end lost 1 base, the J end lost 3 bases, and 6 bases lay between the germline ends. CDR1 is MNHNS, CDR2 SASEGT, per germline. This CDR3 has 13 residues. The DNA for the CDR3 is TGTGCCAGCAGTGAAGGACAGAAAGAGACCCAGTACTTC. Its protein product is CASSEGQKETQYF.

The V and J genes are TRBV7-5 and TRBJ1-1. TRBV7-5 is shown as a pseudogene. The CDR3 length is 17 residues. The CDR3 loop is CARSLGVRAHRFTEAFF. In DNA, the CDR3 is TGTGCCAGAAGCTTGGGGGTGCGGGCCCATCGATTCACTGAAGCTTTCTTT.

This clone appeared a few times. The chain employs TRBV5-4 and TRBJ1-4; possible D gene TRBD1, 5 bases. The V end lost 8 bases, the J end lost 5 bases, and 16 bases lay between the germline ends. CDR1 is SGHNT, CDR2 YYREEE, per germline (reference sequence). CDR3 size: 14 residues. CDR3 in amino acids: CASSRLGVNEKLFF. Here the CDR3 DNA reads TGTGCCAGTTCTCGGCTGGGGGTCAATGAAAAACTGTTTTTT.

The gene calls are TRBV7-2 and TRBJ1-3; D may be TRBD1 (5 bases). The CDR3 totals 15 residues. Trimming took 1 base from V and 1 from J, leaving 8 bases between them. Germline lookup yields CDR1 SGHTA and CDR2 FQGNSA. CDR3 loop: CASSLGGRSGNTIYF. For the CDR3, the DNA is TGTGCCAGCAGCTTAGGGGGGAGGTCTGGAAACACCATATATTTT.

This chain connects TRBV28 to TRBJ1-5; D possibly corresponds to TRBD1 (5 bases). The CDR3 runs to 14 residues. CDR1 MDHEN and CDR2 SYDVKM come from the germline V gene. The germline V and J ends were trimmed by 3 bases and 6 bases, with 12 bases remaining between them. For the CDR3, the DNA is TGTGCCAGCAGTTTTCCCCAGAGGGGTCAGCCCCAGCATTTT. This encodes CASSFPQRGQPQHF. The full variable domain, with the rest looked up from reference TRBV28 and TRBJ1-5, is DVKVTQSSRYLVKRTGEKVFLECVQDMDHENMFWYRQDPGLGLRLIYFSYDVKMKEKGDIPEGYSVSREKKERFSLILESASTNQTSMYLCASSFPQRGQPQHFGDGTRLSIL.

The chain has TRBV2 and TRBJ2-5; maybe TRBD2 (6 bases). CDR1 and CDR2 from the germline V gene are SNHLY and FYNNEI. The CDR3 runs to 13 residues. Trimming cost V 11 bases and J 5 bases, with 18 bases left between them. The CDR3 sequence is CASSRRVGETQYF. CDR3 DNA: TGTGCCTCCTCGAGGAGGGTCGGGGAGACCCAGTACTTC.

The genes are TRBV11-2 and TRBJ2-5; D is ambiguous. CDR1 and CDR2 from the germline V gene are SGHAT and FQNNGV. V was trimmed by 6 bases and J by 2 bases, leaving 16 bases between them. The CDR3 runs 15 residues. The CDR3, as DNA: TGTGCCAGCAGTGGATACAGCCCTGTTCAAGAGACCCAGTACTTC. It is translated as CASSGYSPVQETQYF.

The chain joins TRBV23-1 to TRBJ1-5, with D maybe TRBD1 (5 bases). TRBV23-1 is identified as an open reading frame with a role that is uncertain. Deletions cut 11 bases from V and 0 bases from J, with 11 bases between. This CDR3 is built from 13 residues. For the CDR3, the DNA is TGCGCCGGGGGGGTAAGTAGCAATCAGCCCCAGCATTTT. It translates to CAGGVSSNQPQHF.

This clone was picked up one time. CDR3 protein: CASSPGAGDPHEQYF. The CDR3 DNA reads TGTGCCAGCTCACCAGGAGCGGGGGACCCCCACGAGCAGTACTTC. The V gene is TRBV18, the J gene TRBJ2-7; 8 nucleotides align to TRBD2. Germline V gene sequence: CDR1 KGHSH, CDR2 LQKENI. CDR3 length equals 15 residues. V gave up 2 bases and J gave up 5 bases; unmatched junction bases: 8.

The chain couples TRBV6-8 to TRBJ2-7, with D possibly matching TRBD2 (5 bases). This CDR3 is 14 amino acids long. The V gene lost 5 bases and the J gene lost 6 bases, with 17 bases spanning the gap. CDR1 is MNHGY, CDR2 SAAAGT, per germline. The CDR3 DNA reads as TGTGCCAGCAGTCACGATTATCCGGGGATCGAGCAGTACTTC. Protein: CASSHDYPGIEQYF.

This clone was recorded once. CDR3 coding DNA: TGCGCCAGCAGCCAAGATCCGGGCAGGGCGAACACCGGGGAGCTGTTTTTT. It is translated as CASSQDPGRANTGELFF. The chain is built from TRBV4-1 and TRBJ2-2, with D possibly matching TRBD1 (5 bases). The germline V gene encodes CDR1 MGHRA and CDR2 YSYEKL. The V end lost 0 bases, the J end lost 0 bases, and 11 bases lay between the germline ends. CDR3 length equals 17 residues.

This sequence joins TRBV5-1 and TRBJ2-1, with 7 bases identical to TRBD1. Germline-derived CDR1 and CDR2 are SGHRS and YFSETQ. Losses at the gene ends were 0 bases for V and 5 bases for J; bases not matched to a gene: 11. The CDR3 is 17 amino acids. CDR3 in DNA: TGCGCCAGCAGCTTGGCTGTAGTGACAGGGCGTGACAATGAGCAGTTCTTC. Encoded protein: CASSLAVVTGRDNEQFF.

The chain has TRBV28 and TRBJ2-2; 12 bases agree with TRBD2. The CDR3 sequence is 18 residues long. With V trimmed by 5 bases and J by 8 bases, 15 bases remained unmatched. CDR1 and CDR2 (germline): MDHEN, SYDVKM. CDR3 coding DNA: TGTGCCAGCAGTCCGCACTCAGGATCTAGCGGGAGGGAAGGGGAGCTGTTTTTT. Residues: CASSPHSGSSGREGELFF.

The V gene is TRBV28, the J gene TRBJ1-2; no firm D call. V was clipped by 8 bases and J by 4 bases, with 14 bases between them. CDR1 and CDR2 (germline): MDHEN, SYDVKM. The CDR3 length is 13 residues. DNA of the CDR3: TGTGCCAGCCAACTTGGGCCACGCTATGGCTACACCTTC. This sequence encodes CASQLGPRYGYTF.

The V gene is TRBV28, the J gene TRBJ2-7; no firm D call. V gave up 11 bases and J gave up 4 bases, with 12 bases separating them. Germline CDR1 reads MDHEN; CDR2 reads SYDVKM. The CDR3 has 11 amino acids. The DNA for the CDR3 is TGTGCCTGTACCACTCGATACGAGCAGTACTTC. Encoded protein: CACTTRYEQYF. Complete variable domain (other parts from reference TRBV28 and TRBJ2-7): DVKVTQSSRYLVKRTGEKVFLECVQDMDHENMFWYRQDPGLGLRLIYFSYDVKMKEKGDIPEGYSVSREKKERFSLILESASTNQTSMYLCACTTRYEQYFGPGTRLTVT.

Only one count was recorded for this clone. This chain connects TRBV2 to TRBJ2-2; no clear D. The V end lost 6 bases, the J end lost 6 bases, and 8 bases lay between the germline ends. This CDR3 contains 12 residues. Germline loops: CDR1 SNHLY, CDR2 FYNNEI. The CDR3 sequence: CASSIGPGELFF. CDR3 DNA sequence: TGTGCCAGCAGCATAGGGCCCGGGGAGCTGTTTTTT.